This TCR beta chain derives from a study of tumor-infiltrating lymphocytes in glioblastoma multiforme. TCRB libraries came from RNA via three nested multiplex PCR rounds. No unique molecular identifiers were described for these TCRB libraries. TCRdb reanalysed the multiplex PCR reads using MiXCR and keeps one entry per CDR3 protein. There are approximately 20,000 distinct CDR3 sequences in the sample; 65% to 80% occur only once, and 15% to 20% lies in the top ten. The germline CDR1 and CDR2 sequences are SGHAT and FQNNGV. The ends lost 0 bases at V and 0 bases at J; junction bases unmatched: 10. This CDR3 region has 18 residues.

The clonotype was recovered from a male donor with glioblastoma. The source material was peripheral blood. This chain joins TRBV11-2 and TRBJ1-1; TRBD1 aligns across 7 bases. CDR3 protein: CASSLDHQGGFMNTEAFF. The CDR3 DNA follows: TGTGCCAGCAGCTTAGATCATCAGGGGGGCTTCATGAACACTGAAGCTTTCTTT.